This entry describes one T cell receptor (beta chain). This specimen comes from a study of T cells after yellow fever vaccination. The CDR3 covers 16 residues. J gave up 1 base and V 5 bases, and 4 bases lay outside the gene matches. Germline loops: CDR1 SGHAT, CDR2 FQNNGV. TCRdb called the 5' RACE reads again in MiXCR, with one record for every CDR3 protein. The profile covers approximately 120,000 distinct CDR3 sequences, with approximately 8.4% appearing a single time and 40% taken by the ten largest. This TCR was recovered from a man between 18 and 35 years old who received the YFV17D yellow fever vaccine. V usage is TRBV11-2 and J usage is TRBJ2-3; 12 nucleotides match TRBD2. The material was CD8+ T cells sorted from PBMCs, obtained on the day of the yellow fever booster vaccination. CDR3 sequence: CASSTWTSGGTDTQYF. CDR3 coding DNA: TGTGCCAGCAGCACTTGGACTAGCGGGGGCACAGATACGCAGTATTTT.